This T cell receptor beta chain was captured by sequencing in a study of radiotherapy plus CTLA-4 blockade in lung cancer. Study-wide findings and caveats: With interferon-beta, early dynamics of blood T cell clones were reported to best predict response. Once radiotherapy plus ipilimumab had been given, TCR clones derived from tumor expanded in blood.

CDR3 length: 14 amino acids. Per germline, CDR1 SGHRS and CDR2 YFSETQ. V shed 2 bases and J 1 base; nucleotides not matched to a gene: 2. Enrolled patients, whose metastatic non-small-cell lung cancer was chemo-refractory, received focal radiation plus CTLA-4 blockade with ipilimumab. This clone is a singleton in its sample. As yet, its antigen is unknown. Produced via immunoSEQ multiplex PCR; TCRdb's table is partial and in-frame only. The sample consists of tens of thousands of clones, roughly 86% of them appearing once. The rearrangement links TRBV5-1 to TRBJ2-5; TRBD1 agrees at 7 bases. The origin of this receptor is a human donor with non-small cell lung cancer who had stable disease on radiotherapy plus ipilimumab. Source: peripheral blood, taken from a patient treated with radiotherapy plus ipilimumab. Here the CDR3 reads CASSLGTAQETQYF. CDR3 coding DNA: TGCGCCAGCAGCTTAGGGACAGCCCAAGAGACCCAGTACTTC.